This record covers a single T cell receptor (beta chain). The data are from a study of OX40 agonist ivuxolimab in advanced cancers. V shed 6 bases, J shed 5 bases, and the junction held 10 bases outside the gene matches. The CDR3 covers 15 residues. The germline CDR1 and CDR2 sequences are MRHNA and SNTAGT. The data were produced by immunoSEQ multiplex PCR, yet TCRdb's version contains in-frame clones alone and is incomplete. The data show about 62,000 clones, approximately 81% seen once. Patients with autoimmune history or systemic immunosuppression were excluded. The specimen comprised CD4+ or CD8+ T cells sorted from blood, sampled in a trial of the OX40 agonist ivuxolimab. The receptor was isolated from an adult with an advanced solid tumor such as melanoma, head and neck, liver or kidney cancer. The chain links TRBV6-4 to TRBJ2-3; 8 positions match TRBD2. CDR3 residues: CASSAVAGGGDTQYF. The CDR3 coding sequence is TGTGCCAGCAGCGCCGTGGCGGGGGGCGGAGATACGCAGTATTTT.